Following are 29 T cell receptor beta chains from one sample sequenced in a study of CD8+CD57+ T cells in acquired aplastic anemia. Genomic DNA templated the TCR beta VDJ and CDR3 profiling. TCRdb used MiXCR to reprocess the reads, holding one entry per CDR3 protein. The repertoire holds about 220,000 distinct CDR3 sequences, more than 40% seen once, with about 8.3% in the top ten. The patients chosen for sequencing had shown expansion of CD8+CD57+ cells (detected by flow cytometry). Material for sequencing was sorted CD4+, CD8+, or CD8+CD57+ T cells (not recorded which) from PBMCs. These receptors all come from a human donor with aplastic anemia.

The rearrangement links TRBV7-3 to TRBJ2-5; 8 bases match TRBD1. Trimming took 3 bases from V and 9 from J; bases not matched to a gene: 9. Germline loops: CDR1 SGHTA, CDR2 FQGTGA. The CDR3 has 14 amino acids. The CDR3 is CASSFRDRGQPQYF. The CDR3 region has the DNA TGTGCCAGCAGCTTTCGAGACAGGGGTCAGCCCCAGTACTTC.

This clonotype was recorded at least ten times. The rearrangement links TRBV9 to TRBJ1-3; D uncertain. In germline, CDR1 is SGDLS, CDR2 YYNGEE. V was shortened by 3 bases and J by 0 bases, with 10 bases between the two germline ends. The CDR3 is 15 amino acids. This CDR3 is CASSAEASSGNTIYF. The CDR3 DNA follows: TGTGCCAGCAGCGCCGAGGCGAGCTCTGGAAACACCATATATTTT.

This chain joins TRBV2 and TRBJ1-5; 7 bases align to TRBD1. Looked up from germline, CDR1 is SNHLY and CDR2 is FYNNEI. This CDR3 has 15 amino acids. The V and J ends lost 1 base and 4 bases, in that order; junction bases with no gene match: 4. The CDR3 loop is CASSEDRGLNQPQHF. The CDR3 nucleotides read TGTGCCAGCAGTGAAGACAGGGGACTAAATCAGCCCCAGCATTTT.

V gene TRBV12-3 or TRBV12-4 combines with J gene TRBJ2-5; 7 bases match TRBD2. The J call is in doubt because the DNA end fits TRBJ2-7 better. The CDR3 extends over 12 amino acids. CDR3 DNA: TGTGCCAGCAGTTTCGGACTAGACGAGCAGTACTTC. This gives the protein CASSFGLDEQYF.

Ten or more counts support this clonotype. The V gene is TRBV14, the J gene TRBJ2-7; 10 bases match TRBD2. In germline, CDR1 is SGHDN, CDR2 FVKESK. This CDR3 spans 16 amino acids. The V and J ends lost 3 bases and 3 bases, in that order; junction bases with no gene match: 8. CDR3 region: CASSHRGLAVNYEQYF. The CDR3 DNA sequence: TGTGCCAGCAGCCACCGAGGACTAGCGGTTAACTACGAGCAGTACTTC.

Details on this clonotype: Being one base from a much bigger clone, this may be a read error. This chain joins TRBV12-3 or TRBV12-4 and TRBJ2-7; possibly TRBD1 or TRBD2 for D (5 bases each). The V end was cut by 7 bases, the J end by 2 bases, with 12 bases between. CDR3 size: 13 residues. CDR3 residues: CASTPGPAYEQYF. The CDR3 DNA sequence: TGTGCCAGCACCCCGGGACCAGCCTACGAGCAGTACTTC.

J is TRBJ2-7 and V is TRBV20-1, with D tentatively TRBD1 (6 bases). This CDR3 region has 12 residues. V shed 3 bases and J shed 7 bases, with 13 bases lying between them. Germline loops: CDR1 DFQATT, CDR2 SNEGSKA (reference sequence). This CDR3 is CSASGQLEEQYF. The CDR3 nucleotides read TGCAGTGCTAGCGGACAGCTGGAGGAGCAGTACTTC.

This clonotype occurred a few times. The V and J genes are TRBV20-1 and TRBJ2-7; weak D call: TRBD1 (6 bases). The CDR3 covers 15 residues. Germline CDR1 DFQATT, CDR2 SNEGSKA (reference sequence). Trimming stripped 6 bases from V and 2 bases from J, with 20 bases between. CDR3: CSASSPGAVPYEQYF. The CDR3 nucleotides read TGCAGTGCCAGCTCACCAGGGGCGGTTCCCTACGAGCAGTACTTC.

The CDR3: CASQQAMNTEAFF. The CDR3 nucleotides read TGTGCCAGTCAACAGGCCATGAACACTGAAGCTTTCTTT. This chain links TRBV2 with TRBJ1-1; D possibly corresponds to TRBD1 (5 bases). This CDR3 contains 13 residues. Trimming removed 9 bases at V and 0 bases at J, with 11 bases between. Germline CDR1 SNHLY, CDR2 FYNNEI.

The chain employs TRBV5-6 and TRBJ1-3, with D hard to call. Looked up from germline, CDR1 is SGHDT and CDR2 is YYEEEE. The CDR3 runs 15 residues. V was pared by 6 bases and J by 3 bases, with 16 bases between. Here the CDR3 DNA reads TGTGCCAGCACCGATGGGGTTGGCGGTGGAAACACCATATATTTT. Translation: CASTDGVGGGNTIYF.

This clonotype was detected many times. The rearrangement links TRBV7-6 to TRBJ2-1; TRBD1 matches 9 bases. The germline gives CDR1 SGHVS, CDR2 FNYEAQ. The trim removed 1 base at V and 2 bases at J, leaving 6 bases unmatched. The CDR3 has 17 residues. CDR3 bases: TGTGCCAGCAGCTTAGAGAGCCGGGACAGGGCCTACAATGAGCAGTTCTTC. It translates to CASSLESRDRAYNEQFF.

This clonotype was picked up a small number of times. CDR3 coding DNA: TGTGCCAGCAGCTCCCGGGAGACCCAGTACTTC. Translated: CASSSRETQYF. The chain links TRBV7-8 to TRBJ2-5; D is ambiguous. Trimming cost V 4 bases and J 5 bases, with 5 bases left between them. The germline gives CDR1 SGHVS, CDR2 FQNEAQ. This CDR3 is built from 11 residues.

This clonotype was recorded a few times. CDR3 coding DNA: TGCAGTGCTAGCTCTAGTCCCGGGGACGAGCAGTACTTC. It yields the protein CSASSSPGDEQYF. The rearrangement links TRBV20-1 to TRBJ2-7; TRBD2 is a possible D gene (5 bases). The ends were cut back, 3 bases at V and 5 bases at J, with 14 bases in the middle. This CDR3 spans 13 amino acids. From germline, CDR1 is DFQATT and CDR2 SNEGSKA (reference sequence).

V gene TRBV7-2 combines with J gene TRBJ2-5, with D hard to call. The germline CDR1 and CDR2 sequences are SGHTA and FQGNSA. The V gene lost 4 bases and the J gene lost 0 bases, with 6 bases spanning the gap. The CDR3 is made up of 13 amino acids. The chain's CDR3 is CASSSTNQETQYF. Written as DNA, the CDR3 is TGTGCCAGCAGCTCCACTAACCAAGAGACCCAGTACTTC.

This clonotype was detected a few times. The chain links TRBV20-1 to TRBJ1-2; D unresolved. Germline CDR1 reads DFQATT; CDR2 reads SNEGSKA (reference sequence). CDR3 size: 12 residues. The V gene lost 3 bases and the J gene lost 6 bases, with 11 bases spanning the gap. CDR3: CSASVGMDGYTF. The CDR3 DNA sequence: TGCAGTGCTAGTGTCGGGATGGATGGCTACACCTTC.

Notes on this clonotype: This CDR3 fails to terminate in the conserved phenylalanine or tryptophan, so it likely reflects a read error. The chain has TRBV4-2 and TRBJ1-6; D is uncertain. This CDR3 is 16 amino acids long. Germline CDR1 and CDR2: LGHNA and YNFKEQ. The CDR3 sequence is CAGSPDKGVDNSPLHS. The DNA of the CDR3 is TGTGCCGGCAGCCCTGACAAGGGTGTCGATAATTCACCCCTCCACTCT.

This clonotype was observed many times. This chain joins TRBV9 and TRBJ1-4, with a tentative D call TRBD1 (6 bases). V gave up 3 bases and J gave up 2 bases, with 14 bases separating them. The CDR3 covers 16 residues. CDR1 is SGDLS and CDR2 is YYNGEE in the germline V gene. The CDR3 DNA is TGTGCCAGCAGCGCCGGGACTCAGGGGACTAATGAAAAACTGTTTTTT. This encodes CASSAGTQGTNEKLFF.

In its sample, this clonotype was seen a few times. The chain employs TRBV6-5 and TRBJ2-7; D is possibly TRBD2 (5 bases). The CDR3 totals 15 residues. Germline V lookup: CDR1 MNHEY, CDR2 SVGAGI. V was trimmed by 4 bases and J by 5 bases, leaving 18 bases between them. DNA of the CDR3: TGTGCCAGCAGTTTACGACGGGGTGGTGGAGACGAGCAGTACTTC. As protein: CASSLRRGGGDEQYF.

This clonotype occurred many times. V and J are TRBV19 and TRBJ2-6; D unresolved. Deletions cut 7 bases from V and 2 bases from J, with 12 bases between. Germline values: CDR1 LNHDA, CDR2 SQIVND (reference sequence). The CDR3 is 15 residues long. The CDR3 nucleotides are TGTGCCAGTACCCCCTCAAGTCCTGGGGCCAACGTCCTGACTTTC. This codes for CASTPSSPGANVLTF.

This clonotype appeared many times. The chain uses TRBV4-2 and TRBJ2-7; D ambiguous. The CDR3 totals 13 residues. V was clipped by 5 bases and J by 5 bases, with 13 bases between them. Germline assignment: CDR1 LGHNA and CDR2 YNFKEQ. CDR3 in amino acids: CASSFRAGHEQYF. DNA of the CDR3: TGTGCCAGCAGCTTCCGGGCCGGGCACGAGCAGTACTTC.

This chain links TRBV15 with TRBJ1-2; D is uncertain. The V end was cut by 0 bases, the J end by 8 bases, with 13 bases between. The V gene's germline CDR1 is LNHNV and CDR2 YYDKDF (reference sequence). The CDR3 spans 14 residues. The CDR3: CATSRDRADWGYTF. In DNA, the CDR3 is TGTGCCACCAGCAGAGATAGGGCGGATTGGGGCTACACCTTC.

This clonotype occurred a few times. Its ends do not fully match the called genes, so a read error is possible. The V gene is TRBV6-2 or TRBV6-3, the J gene TRBJ2-7; possibly TRBD1 for D (6 bases). The CDR3 is made up of 17 amino acids. Germline V gene sequence: CDR1 MNHEY, CDR2 SVGEGT. The CDR3 DNA reads as TGTGCCAGCAGTAACTCTCCCATGACAGGAAGCTCCTACGAGCAGTACTTC. Amino acid sequence: CASSNSPMTGSSYEQYF.

Turning to this clonotype: This may be a read error: a much more frequent sequence differs by one nucleotide. The CDR3 carries no conserved terminal phenylalanine or tryptophan, so it likely arises from a read error. The rearrangement uses TRBV4-3 and TRBJ2-7, with D unclear. The germline CDR1 and CDR2 sequences are LGHNA and YSLEER. Deletions cut 1 base from V and 2 bases from J, with 12 bases between. This CDR3 has 15 residues. The CDR3 reads CASSQGAVTTYEQYS. In DNA form, the CDR3 reads TGCGCCAGCAGCCAAGGAGCTGTAACGACCTACGAGCAGTACTCC.

In regard to this clonotype: At one end, the junction sequence differs from germline, possibly due to a read error. The chain carries TRBV10-1 and TRBJ1-5, with unresolved D. CDR1 and CDR2 (germline): WNHNN, SYGVQD (reference sequence). The CDR3 sequence is 16 residues long. CDR3 DNA sequence: TGTGCCATCAGTGAGTCTTCGAGTCCTAGCAGTCAGCCCCAGCATTTT. Its protein is CAISESSSPSSQPQHF.

The J gene is TRBJ2-1, the V gene TRBV19, with D perhaps assigned TRBD1 or TRBD2 (5 bases each). The germline CDR1 and CDR2 sequences are LNHDA and SQIVND (reference sequence). There are 14 residues in the CDR3. V lost 5 bases and J 9 bases, leaving 17 bases between the germline ends. The CDR3 reads CASSPARARGEQFF. The DNA for the CDR3 is TGTGCCAGTAGTCCAGCTAGAGCGAGGGGTGAGCAGTTCTTC.

On this clonotype itself: At one boundary the junction diverges from the germline segment, which might be a read error. The rearrangement joins TRBV10-3 to TRBJ2-7, with 10 bases that match TRBD1. This CDR3 is built from 16 residues. The germline CDR1 and CDR2 sequences are ENHRY and SYGVKD. The CDR3 sequence: CAISESKGTGDYERYF. In DNA form, the CDR3 reads TGTGCCATCAGTGAGAGCAAGGGGACAGGGGACTACGAGCGGTACTTC.

The gene calls are TRBV19 and TRBJ1-5; no firm D call. Deletions cut 4 bases from V and 11 bases from J, with 18 bases between. The V gene's germline CDR1 is LNHDA and CDR2 SQIVND (reference sequence). The CDR3 sequence is 14 residues long. DNA for the CDR3: TGTGCCAGTAGTAGCGGTCCCCAGGTAAGGGCCCAGCATTTT. The encoded protein is CASSSGPQVRAQHF.

In its sample, this clonotype was seen many times. The chain is built from TRBV12-3 or TRBV12-4 and TRBJ1-4; maybe TRBD1 (6 bases). The CDR3 totals 14 residues. V lost 6 bases, J lost 5 bases, and 13 bases lay in between. The CDR3, as DNA: TGTGCCAGCAGCCGAGGACAGTTGAATGAAAAACTGTTTTTT. Translated, it gives CASSRGQLNEKLFF.

This clonotype was counted many times. J is TRBJ2-2 and V is TRBV6-4, with 7 bases that match TRBD1. The V gene end was trimmed by 3 bases and the J gene end by 5 bases; junction bases not matched to a gene: 3. Germline V CDR1 and CDR2: MRHNA, SNTAGT. The CDR3 runs 14 residues. The CDR3 coding sequence is TGTGCCAGCAGTGATGGACAGGAAACCGGGGAGCTGTTTTTT. Its protein is CASSDGQETGELFF.